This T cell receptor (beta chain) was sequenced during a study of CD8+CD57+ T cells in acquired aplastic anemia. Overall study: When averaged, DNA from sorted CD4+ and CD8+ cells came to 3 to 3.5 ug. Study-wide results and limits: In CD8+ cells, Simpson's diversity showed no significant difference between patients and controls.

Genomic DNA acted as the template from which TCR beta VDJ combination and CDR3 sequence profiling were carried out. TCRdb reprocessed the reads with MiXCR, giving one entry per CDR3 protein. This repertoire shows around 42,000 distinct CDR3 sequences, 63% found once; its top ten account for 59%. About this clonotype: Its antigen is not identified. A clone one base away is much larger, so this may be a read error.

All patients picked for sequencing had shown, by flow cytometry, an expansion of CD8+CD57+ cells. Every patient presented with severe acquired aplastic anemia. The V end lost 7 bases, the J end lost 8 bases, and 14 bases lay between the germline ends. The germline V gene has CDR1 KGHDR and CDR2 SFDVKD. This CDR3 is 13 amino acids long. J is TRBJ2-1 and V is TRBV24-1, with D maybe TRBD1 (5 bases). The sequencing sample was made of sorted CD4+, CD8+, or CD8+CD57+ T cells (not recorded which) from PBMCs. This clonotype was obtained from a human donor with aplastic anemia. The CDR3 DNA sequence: TGTGCCACCAGGGGCAGGGTCTCAGATGAGCAGTTCTTC. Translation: CATRGRVSDEQFF.